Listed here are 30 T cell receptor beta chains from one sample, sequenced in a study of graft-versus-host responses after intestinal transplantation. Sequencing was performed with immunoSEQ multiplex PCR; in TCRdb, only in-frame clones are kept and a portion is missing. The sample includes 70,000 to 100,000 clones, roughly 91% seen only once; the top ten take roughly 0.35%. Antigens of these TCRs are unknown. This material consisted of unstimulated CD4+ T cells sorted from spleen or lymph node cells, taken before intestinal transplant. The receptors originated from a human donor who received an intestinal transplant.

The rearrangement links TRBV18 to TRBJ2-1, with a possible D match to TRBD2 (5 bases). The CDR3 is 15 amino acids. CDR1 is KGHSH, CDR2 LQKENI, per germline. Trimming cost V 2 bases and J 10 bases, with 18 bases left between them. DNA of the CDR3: TGTGCCAGCTCACCAAACAGATTGGAGACTACCGAGCAGTTCTTC. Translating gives CASSPNRLETTEQFF.

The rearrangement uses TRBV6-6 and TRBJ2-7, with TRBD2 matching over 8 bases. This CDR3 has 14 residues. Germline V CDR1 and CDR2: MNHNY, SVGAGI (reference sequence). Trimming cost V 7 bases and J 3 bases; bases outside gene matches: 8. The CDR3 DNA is TGTGCCAGCACCTATGGGAGCGGGAGCTACGAGCAGTACTTC. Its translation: CASTYGSGSYEQYF.

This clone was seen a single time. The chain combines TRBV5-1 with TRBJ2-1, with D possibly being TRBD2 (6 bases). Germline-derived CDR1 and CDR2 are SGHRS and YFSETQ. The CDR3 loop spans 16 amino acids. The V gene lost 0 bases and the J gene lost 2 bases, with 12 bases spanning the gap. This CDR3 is CASSLDPGVTYNEQFF. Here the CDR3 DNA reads TGCGCCAGCAGCTTGGACCCGGGAGTAACCTACAATGAGCAGTTCTTC.

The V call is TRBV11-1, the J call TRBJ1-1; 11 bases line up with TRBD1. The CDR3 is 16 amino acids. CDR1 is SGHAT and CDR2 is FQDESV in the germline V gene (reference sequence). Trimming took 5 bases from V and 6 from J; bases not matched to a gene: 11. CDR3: CASSRQAGTGGAEAFF. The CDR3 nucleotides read TGTGCCAGCAGCCGCCAGGCCGGGACAGGGGGGGCTGAAGCTTTCTTT.

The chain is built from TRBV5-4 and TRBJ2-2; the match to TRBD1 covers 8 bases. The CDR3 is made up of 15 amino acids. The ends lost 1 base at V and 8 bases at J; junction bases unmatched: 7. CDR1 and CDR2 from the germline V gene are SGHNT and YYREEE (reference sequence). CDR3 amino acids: CASSLYSGGMGELFF. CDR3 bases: TGTGCCAGCAGCTTGTATTCAGGGGGCATGGGGGAGCTGTTTTTT.

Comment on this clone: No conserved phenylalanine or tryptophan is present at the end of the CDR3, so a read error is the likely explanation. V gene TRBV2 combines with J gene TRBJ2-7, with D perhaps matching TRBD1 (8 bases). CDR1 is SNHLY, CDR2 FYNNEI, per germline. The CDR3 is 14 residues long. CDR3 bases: TGCGCCAGCGGGGCCAGGGGGCTTCCCTACGAGCAGTACCTC. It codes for CASGARGLPYEQYL.

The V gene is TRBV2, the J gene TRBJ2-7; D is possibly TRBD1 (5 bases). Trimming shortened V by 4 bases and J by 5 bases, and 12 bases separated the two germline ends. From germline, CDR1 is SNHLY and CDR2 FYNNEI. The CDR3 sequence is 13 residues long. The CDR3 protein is CASSGVRAHEQYF. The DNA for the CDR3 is TGTGCCAGCAGTGGGGTCAGGGCCCACGAGCAGTACTTC.

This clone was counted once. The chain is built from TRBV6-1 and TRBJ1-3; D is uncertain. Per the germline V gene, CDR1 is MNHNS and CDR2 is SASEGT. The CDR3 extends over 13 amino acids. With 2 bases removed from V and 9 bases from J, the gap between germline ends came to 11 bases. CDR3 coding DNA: TGTGCCAGCAGTGAACGGCAGGCCACCACCATATATTTT. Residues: CASSERQATTIYF.

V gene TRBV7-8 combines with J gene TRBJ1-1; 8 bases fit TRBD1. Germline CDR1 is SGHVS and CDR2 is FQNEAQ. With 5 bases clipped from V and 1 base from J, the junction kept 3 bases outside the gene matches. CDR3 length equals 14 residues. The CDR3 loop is CASSPGQGNTEAFF. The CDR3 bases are TGTGCCAGCAGCCCCGGACAGGGGAACACTGAAGCTTTCTTT.

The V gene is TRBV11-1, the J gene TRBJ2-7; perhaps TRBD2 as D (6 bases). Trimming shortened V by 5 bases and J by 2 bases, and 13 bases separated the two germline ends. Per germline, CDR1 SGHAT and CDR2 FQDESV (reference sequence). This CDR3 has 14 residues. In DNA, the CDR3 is TGTGCCAGCAGCCCCTGGGGGGAAACCTACGAGCAGTACTTC. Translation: CASSPWGETYEQYF.

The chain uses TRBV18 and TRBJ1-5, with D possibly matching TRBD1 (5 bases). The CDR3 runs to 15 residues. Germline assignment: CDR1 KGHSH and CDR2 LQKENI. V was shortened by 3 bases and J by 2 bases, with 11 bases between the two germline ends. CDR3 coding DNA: TGTGCCAGCTCACCGATAGGGGAAGGCAATCAGCCCCAGCATTTT. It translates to CASSPIGEGNQPQHF.

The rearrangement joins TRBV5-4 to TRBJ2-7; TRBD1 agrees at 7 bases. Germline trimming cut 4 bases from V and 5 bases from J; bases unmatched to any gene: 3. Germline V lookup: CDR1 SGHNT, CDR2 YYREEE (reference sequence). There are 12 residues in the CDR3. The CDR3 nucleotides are TGTGCCAGCAGCCGGACAGGCAACGAGCAGTACTTC. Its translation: CASSRTGNEQYF.

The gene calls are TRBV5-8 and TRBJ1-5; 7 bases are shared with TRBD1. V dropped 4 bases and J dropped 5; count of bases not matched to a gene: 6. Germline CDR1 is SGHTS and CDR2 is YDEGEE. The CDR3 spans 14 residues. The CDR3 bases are TGTGCCAGCAGCCGAGGGACAGCCGATCAGCCCCAGCATTTT. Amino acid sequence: CASSRGTADQPQHF.

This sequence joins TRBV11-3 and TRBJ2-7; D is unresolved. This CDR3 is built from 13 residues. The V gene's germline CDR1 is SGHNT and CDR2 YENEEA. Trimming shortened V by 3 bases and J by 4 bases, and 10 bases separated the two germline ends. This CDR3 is CASSFSSGYEQYF. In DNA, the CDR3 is TGTGCCAGCAGCTTCTCCTCCGGGTACGAGCAGTACTTC.

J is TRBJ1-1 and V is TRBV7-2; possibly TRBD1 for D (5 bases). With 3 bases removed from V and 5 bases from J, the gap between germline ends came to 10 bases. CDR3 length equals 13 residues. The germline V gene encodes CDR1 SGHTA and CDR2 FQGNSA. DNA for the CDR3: TGTGCCAGCAGCTTTGCGGGGGAGACTGAAGCTTTCTTT. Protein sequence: CASSFAGETEAFF.

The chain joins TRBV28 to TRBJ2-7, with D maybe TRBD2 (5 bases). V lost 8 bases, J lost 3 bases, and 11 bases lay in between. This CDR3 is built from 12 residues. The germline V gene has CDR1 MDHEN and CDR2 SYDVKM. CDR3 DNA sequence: TGTGCCAGCCTGGGAGACCACTACGAGCAGTACTTC. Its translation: CASLGDHYEQYF. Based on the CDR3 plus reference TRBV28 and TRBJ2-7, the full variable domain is DVKVTQSSRYLVKRTGEKVFLECVQDMDHENMFWYRQDPGLGLRLIYFSYDVKMKEKGDIPEGYSVSREKKERFSLILESASTNQTSMYLCASLGDHYEQYFGPGTRLTVT.

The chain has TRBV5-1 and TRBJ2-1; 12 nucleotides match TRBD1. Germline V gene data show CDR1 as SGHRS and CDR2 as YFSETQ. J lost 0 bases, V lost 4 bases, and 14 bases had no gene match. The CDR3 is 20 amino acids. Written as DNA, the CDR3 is TGCGCCAGCAGCATACCCGCCGGGACAGGGGGCACCTACTCCTACAATGAGCAGTTCTTC. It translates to CASSIPAGTGGTYSYNEQFF.

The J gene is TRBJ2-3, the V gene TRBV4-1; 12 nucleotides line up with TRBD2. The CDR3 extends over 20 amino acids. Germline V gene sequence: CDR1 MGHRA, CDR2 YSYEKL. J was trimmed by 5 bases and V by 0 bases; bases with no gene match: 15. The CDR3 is CASSQDHSASGGVLRDTQYF. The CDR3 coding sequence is TGCGCCAGCAGCCAAGATCATTCGGCTAGCGGGGGGGTTTTGAGAGATACGCAGTATTTT.

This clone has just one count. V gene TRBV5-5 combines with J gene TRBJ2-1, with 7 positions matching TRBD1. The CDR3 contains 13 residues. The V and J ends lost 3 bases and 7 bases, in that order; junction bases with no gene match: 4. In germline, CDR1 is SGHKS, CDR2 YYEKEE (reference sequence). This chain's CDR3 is CASSSYRGNEQFF. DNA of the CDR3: TGTGCCAGCAGCTCCTACAGGGGAAATGAGCAGTTCTTC.

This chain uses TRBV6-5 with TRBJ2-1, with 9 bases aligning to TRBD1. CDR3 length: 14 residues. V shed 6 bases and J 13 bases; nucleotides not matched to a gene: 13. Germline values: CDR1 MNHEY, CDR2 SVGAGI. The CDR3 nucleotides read TGTGCCAGCAGGGGGACAGGGTCCTTTTTTCGCCAGTTCTTC. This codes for CASRGTGSFFRQFF.

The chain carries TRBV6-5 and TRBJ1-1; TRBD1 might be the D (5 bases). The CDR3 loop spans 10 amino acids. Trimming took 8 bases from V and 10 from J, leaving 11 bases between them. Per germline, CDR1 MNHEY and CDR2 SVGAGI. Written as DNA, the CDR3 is TGTGCCAGCGGCAGGGAAATAGCTTTCTTT. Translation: CASGREIAFF.

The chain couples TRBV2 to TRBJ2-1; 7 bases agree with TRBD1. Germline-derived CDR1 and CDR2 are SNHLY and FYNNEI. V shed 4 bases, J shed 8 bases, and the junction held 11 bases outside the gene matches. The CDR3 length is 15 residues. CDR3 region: CASSAAGQAGHEQFF. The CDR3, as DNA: TGTGCCAGCAGTGCGGCTGGACAGGCAGGACATGAGCAGTTCTTC.

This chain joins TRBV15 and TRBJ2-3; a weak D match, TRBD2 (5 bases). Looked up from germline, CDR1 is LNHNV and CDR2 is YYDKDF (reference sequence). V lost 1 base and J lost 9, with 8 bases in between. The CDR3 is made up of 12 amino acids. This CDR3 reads CATSRGWETQYF. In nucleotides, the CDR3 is TGTGCCACCAGCAGAGGGTGGGAGACGCAGTATTTT.

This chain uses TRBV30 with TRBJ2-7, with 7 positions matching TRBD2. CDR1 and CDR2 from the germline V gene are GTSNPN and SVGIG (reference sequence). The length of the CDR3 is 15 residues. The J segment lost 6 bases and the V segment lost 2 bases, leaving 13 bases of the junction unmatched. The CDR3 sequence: CAWSPPGGGRAEQYF. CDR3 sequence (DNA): TGTGCCTGGAGTCCTCCCGGTGGGGGGAGGGCCGAGCAGTACTTC. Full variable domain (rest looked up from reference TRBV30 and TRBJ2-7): SQTIHQWPATLVQPVGSPLSLECTVEGTSNPNLYWYRQAAGRGLQLLFYSVGIGQISSEVPQNLSASRPQDRQFILSSKKLLLSDSGFYLCAWSPPGGGRAEQYFGPGTRLTVT.

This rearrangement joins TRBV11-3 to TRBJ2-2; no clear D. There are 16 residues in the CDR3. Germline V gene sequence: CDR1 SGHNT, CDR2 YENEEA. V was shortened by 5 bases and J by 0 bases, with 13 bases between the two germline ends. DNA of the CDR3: TGTGCCAGCAGCGCGAGCATCCCGACGAACACCGGGGAGCTGTTTTTT. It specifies CASSASIPTNTGELFF. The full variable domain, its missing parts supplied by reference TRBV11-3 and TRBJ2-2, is EAGVVQSPRYKIIEKKQPVAFWCNPISGHNTLYWYLQNLGQGPELLIRYENEEAVDDSQLPKDRFSAERLKGVDSTLKIQPAELGDSAVYLCASSASIPTNTGELFFGEGSRLTVL.

The CDR3 DNA follows: TGTGCCAGCAGCCCTACAGGGGCGGACACTGAAGCTTTCTTT. It is translated as CASSPTGADTEAFF. This chain uses TRBV7-3 with TRBJ1-1; TRBD1 matches at 7 bases. Germline CDR1 is SGHTA and CDR2 is FQGTGA. The V segment lost 5 bases and the J segment 3 bases; nucleotides outside the gene matches: 6. The CDR3 has 14 amino acids.

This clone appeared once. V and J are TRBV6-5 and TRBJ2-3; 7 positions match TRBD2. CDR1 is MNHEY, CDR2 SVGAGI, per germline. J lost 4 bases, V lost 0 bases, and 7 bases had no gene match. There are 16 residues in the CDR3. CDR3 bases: TGTGCCAGCAGTTACTCCGGCGGGAGTGTCCCAGATACGCAGTATTTT. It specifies CASSYSGGSVPDTQYF.

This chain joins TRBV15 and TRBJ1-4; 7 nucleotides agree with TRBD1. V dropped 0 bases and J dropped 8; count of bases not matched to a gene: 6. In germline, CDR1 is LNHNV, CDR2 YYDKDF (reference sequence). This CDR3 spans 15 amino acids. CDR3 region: CATSREQGFGEKLFF. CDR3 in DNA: TGTGCCACCAGCAGAGAACAGGGGTTTGGGGAAAAACTGTTTTTT. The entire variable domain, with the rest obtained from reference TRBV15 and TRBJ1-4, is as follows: DAMVIQNPRYQVTQFGKPVTLSCSQTLNHNVMYWYQQKSSQAPKLLFHYYDKDFNNEADTPDNFQSRRPNTSFCFLDIRSPGLGDTAMYLCATSREQGFGEKLFFGSGTQLSVL.

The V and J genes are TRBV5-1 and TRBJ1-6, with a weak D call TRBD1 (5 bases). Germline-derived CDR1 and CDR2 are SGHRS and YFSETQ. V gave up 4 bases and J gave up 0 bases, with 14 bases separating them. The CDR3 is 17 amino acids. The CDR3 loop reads CASSLDSPSSYNSPLHF. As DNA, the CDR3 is TGCGCCAGCAGCCTAGACAGCCCGAGCTCCTATAATTCACCCCTCCACTTT.

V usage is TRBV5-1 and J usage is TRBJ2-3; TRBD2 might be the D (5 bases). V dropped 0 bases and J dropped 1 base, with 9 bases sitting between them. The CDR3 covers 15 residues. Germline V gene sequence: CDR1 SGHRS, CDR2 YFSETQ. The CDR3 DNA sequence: TGCGCCAGCAGCTTGGCCGGGGTCCGCACAGATACGCAGTATTTT. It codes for CASSLAGVRTDTQYF.